This T cell receptor beta chain was sequenced during a study of OX40 agonist ivuxolimab in advanced cancers. Study summary: The patients received agonistic anti-OX40 (CD134) antibody ivuxolimab. The study's findings and limits: Some nonresponders additionally presented with little normalized T-cell clonal expansion. It was not determined which antigens were specifically recognized by the peripheral T cells that had undergone clonal expansion. Compared with CD4+, CD8+ T cells on average had more expanded clones.

Assay: immunoSEQ multiplex PCR; the TCRdb copy retains only in-frame clones and omits some. The sample holds 35,000 to 40,000 clones, roughly four fifths seen once. The CDR3 contains 19 residues. The V end was cut by 6 bases, the J end by 9 bases, with 33 bases between. The germline CDR1 and CDR2 sequences are SEHNR and FQNEAQ (reference sequence). This clone occurred a few times. Its antigen remains unidentified. The origin of this receptor is an adult with an advanced solid tumor such as melanoma, head and neck, liver or kidney cancer. The sample in question was CD4+ or CD8+ T cells sorted from blood, obtained in a trial of the OX40 agonist ivuxolimab. The rearrangement uses TRBV7-9 and TRBJ2-1; D is perhaps TRBD1 or TRBD2 (6 bases each). The CDR3, as DNA: TGTGCCAGCAGGGGAACTAGCCGCTCCCATAAGGGGGGTCATATTGAGCAGTTCTTC. It is translated as CASRGTSRSHKGGHIEQFF. The full variable domain, completed using reference TRBV7-9 and TRBJ2-1, is DTGVSQNPRHKITKRGQNVTFRCDPISEHNRLYWYRQTLGQGPEFLTYFQNEAQLEKSRLLSDRFSAERPKGSFSTLEIQRTEQGDSAMYLCASRGTSRSHKGGHIEQFFGPGTRLTVL.